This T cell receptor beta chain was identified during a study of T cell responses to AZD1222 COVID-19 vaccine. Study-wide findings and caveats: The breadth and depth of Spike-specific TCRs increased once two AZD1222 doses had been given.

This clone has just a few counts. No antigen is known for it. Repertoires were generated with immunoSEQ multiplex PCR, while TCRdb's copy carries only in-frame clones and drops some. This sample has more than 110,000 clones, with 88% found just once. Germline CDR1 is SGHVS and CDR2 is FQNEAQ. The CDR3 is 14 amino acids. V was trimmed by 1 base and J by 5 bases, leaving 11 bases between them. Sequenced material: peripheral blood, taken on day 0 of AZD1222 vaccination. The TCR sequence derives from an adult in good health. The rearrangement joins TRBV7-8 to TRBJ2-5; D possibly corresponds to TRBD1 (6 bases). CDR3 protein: CASSLVPRGETQYF. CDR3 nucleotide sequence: TGTGCCAGCAGCTTAGTACCCAGGGGTGAGACCCAGTACTTC.